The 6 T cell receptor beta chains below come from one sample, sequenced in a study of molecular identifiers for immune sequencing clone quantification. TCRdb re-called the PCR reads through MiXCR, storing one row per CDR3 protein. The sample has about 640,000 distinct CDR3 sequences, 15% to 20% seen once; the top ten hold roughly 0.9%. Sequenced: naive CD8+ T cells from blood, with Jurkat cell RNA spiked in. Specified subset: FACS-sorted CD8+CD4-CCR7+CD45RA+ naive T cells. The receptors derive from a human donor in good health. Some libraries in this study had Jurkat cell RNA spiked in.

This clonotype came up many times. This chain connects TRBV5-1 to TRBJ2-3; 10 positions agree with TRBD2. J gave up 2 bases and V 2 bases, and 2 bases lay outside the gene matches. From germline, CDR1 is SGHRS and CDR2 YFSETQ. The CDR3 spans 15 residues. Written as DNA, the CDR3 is TGCGCCAGCAGCTTCCTAGCGGGGGACACAGATACGCAGTATTTT. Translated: CASSFLAGDTDTQYF.

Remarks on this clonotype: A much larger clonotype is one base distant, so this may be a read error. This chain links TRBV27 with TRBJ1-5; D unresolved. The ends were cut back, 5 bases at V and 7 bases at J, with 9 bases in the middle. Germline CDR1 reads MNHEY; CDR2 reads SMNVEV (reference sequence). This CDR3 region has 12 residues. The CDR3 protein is CASSMIGQPQHF. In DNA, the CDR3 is TGTGCCAGCAGTATGATCGGGCAGCCCCAGCATTTT.

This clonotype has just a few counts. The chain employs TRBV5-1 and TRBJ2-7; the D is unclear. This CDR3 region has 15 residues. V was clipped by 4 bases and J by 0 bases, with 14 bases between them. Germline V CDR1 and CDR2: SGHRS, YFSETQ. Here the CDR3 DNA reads TGCGCCAGCAGCGTTGACATAATGAGCTCCTACGAGCAGTACTTC. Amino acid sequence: CASSVDIMSSYEQYF. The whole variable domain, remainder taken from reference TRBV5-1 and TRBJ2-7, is KAGVTQTPRYLIKTRGQQVTLSCSPISGHRSVSWYQQTPGQGLQFLFEYFSETQRNKGNFPGRFSGRQFSNSRSEMNVSTLELGDSALYLCASSVDIMSSYEQYFGPGTRLTVT.

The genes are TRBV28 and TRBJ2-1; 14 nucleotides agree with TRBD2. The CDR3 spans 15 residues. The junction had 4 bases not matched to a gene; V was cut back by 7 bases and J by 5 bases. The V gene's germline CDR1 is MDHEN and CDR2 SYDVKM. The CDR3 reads CASKGTSGSNNEQFF. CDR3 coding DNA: TGTGCCAGCAAGGGGACTAGCGGGAGTAACAATGAGCAGTTCTTC.

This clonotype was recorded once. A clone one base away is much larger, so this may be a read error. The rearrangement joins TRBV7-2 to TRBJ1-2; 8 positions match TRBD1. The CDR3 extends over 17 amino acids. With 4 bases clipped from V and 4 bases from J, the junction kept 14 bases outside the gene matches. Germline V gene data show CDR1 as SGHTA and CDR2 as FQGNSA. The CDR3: CASSSTPGTGGSYGYTF. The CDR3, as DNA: TGTGCCAGCAGCTCGACGCCGGGGACAGGCGGCTCCTATGGCTACACCTTC.

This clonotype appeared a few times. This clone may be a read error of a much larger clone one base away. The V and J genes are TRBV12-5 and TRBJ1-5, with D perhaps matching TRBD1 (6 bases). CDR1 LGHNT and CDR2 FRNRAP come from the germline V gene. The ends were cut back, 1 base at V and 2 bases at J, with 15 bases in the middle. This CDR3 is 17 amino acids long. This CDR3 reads CASGLELRGPGNQPQHF. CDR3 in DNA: TGTGCTAGTGGTTTGGAGCTACGGGGGCCGGGCAATCAGCCCCAGCATTTT. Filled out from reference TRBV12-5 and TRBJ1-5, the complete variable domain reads DARVTQTPRHKVTEMGQEVTMRCQPILGHNTVFWYRQTMMQGLELLAYFRNRAPLDDSGMPKDRFSAEMPDATLATLKIQPSEPRDSAVYFCASGLELRGPGNQPQHFGDGTRLSIL.